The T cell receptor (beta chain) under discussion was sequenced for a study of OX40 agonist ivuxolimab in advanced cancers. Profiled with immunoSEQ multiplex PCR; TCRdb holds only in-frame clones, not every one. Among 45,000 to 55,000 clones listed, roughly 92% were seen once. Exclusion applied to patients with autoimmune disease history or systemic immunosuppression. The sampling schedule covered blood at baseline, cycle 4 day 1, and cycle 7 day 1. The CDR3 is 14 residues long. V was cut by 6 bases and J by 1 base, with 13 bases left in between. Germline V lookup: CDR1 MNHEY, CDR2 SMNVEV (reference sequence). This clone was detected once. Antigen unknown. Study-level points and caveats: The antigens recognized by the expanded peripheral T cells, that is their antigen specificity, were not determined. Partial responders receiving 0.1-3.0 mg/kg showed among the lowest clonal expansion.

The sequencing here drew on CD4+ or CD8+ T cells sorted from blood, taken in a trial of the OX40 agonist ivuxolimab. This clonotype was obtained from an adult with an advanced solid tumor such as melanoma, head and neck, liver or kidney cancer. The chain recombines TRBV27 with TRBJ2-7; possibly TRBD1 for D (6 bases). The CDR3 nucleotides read TGTGCCAGCAGAATCGTGGACAGATCCTACGAGCAGTACTTC. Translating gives CASRIVDRSYEQYF.